This TCR beta chain derives from a study of tumor-infiltrating lymphocytes in primary liver carcinoma. The overall study: Tumors, staged T1-T3 N0M0, spanned about 4 to 10 cm. The number of productive TCRbeta reads per sample ranged from roughly 3.5 to 7.13 million and was similar across tissue types.

A constant-region primer primed TCR beta cDNA synthesis from 500 to 550 ng of total RNA. Libraries of TCR beta came from three nested multiplex PCR rounds with slightly modified ARM-PCR. For approximately 11 cycles apiece, the opening two PCR rounds ran with TRBV1-TRBV30 forward primers and a C-beta reverse primer. MiXCR was run by TCRdb on the multiplex PCR reads, yielding one entry per CDR3 protein. Here the sample spans roughly 91,000 distinct CDR3 sequences, around three quarters being singletons. Germline V gives CDR1 SQVTM, CDR2 ANQGSEA. This CDR3 is 13 amino acids long. The V and J ends lost 4 bases and 1 base respectively, with 7 bases between them. Study conclusions and caveats: Merely some 7.5-25% of top clones spanned all five tumor regions.

It was from roughly 20-30 mg of unsorted bulk tissue that RNA and DNA were co-extracted. This clonotype was observed at least ten times. Its antigen is undetermined. The chain has TRBV29-1 and TRBJ2-2, with TRBD1 as a possible D gene (6 bases). This receptor was taken from a woman aged 55 to 70 with primary liver carcinoma and hepatitis B virus infection. Sample: liver tumor tissue from sampling region 5. The subset was: tumor region T5, tumor centre. CDR3 sequence reads: CSVATGNTGELFF. For the CDR3, the DNA is TGCAGCGTTGCGACAGGGAACACCGGGGAGCTGTTTTTT.